Below are 10 T cell receptor beta chains sequenced from a single sample in a study of OX40 agonist ivuxolimab in advanced cancers. The repertoire was sequenced with immunoSEQ multiplex PCR; TCRdb's copy has only in-frame clones and lacks some. Of roughly 48,000 clones listed, over 80% were seen once; the top ten hold over 1%. Sequencing used CD4+ or CD8+ T cells sorted from blood, obtained in a trial of the OX40 agonist ivuxolimab. The receptors were sampled from an adult with an advanced solid tumor such as melanoma, head and neck, liver or kidney cancer.

This chain joins TRBV9 and TRBJ1-1; TRBD1 matches at 7 bases. The CDR3 is made up of 19 amino acids. V trimming: 2 bases; J trimming: 0 bases; junction bases outside the gene matches: 16. CDR1 and CDR2 from the germline V gene are SGDLS and YYNGEE. The CDR3 coding sequence is TGTGCCAGCAGCGTCGACGACAGGGTGGGCGACCACCTGAACACTGAAGCTTTCTTT. The encoded protein is CASSVDDRVGDHLNTEAFF.

This chain links TRBV6-1 with TRBJ2-1; TRBD2 matches at 14 bases. This CDR3 spans 15 amino acids. The germline gives CDR1 MNHNS, CDR2 SASEGT. The ends lost 4 bases at V and 10 bases at J; junction bases unmatched: 6. The CDR3: CASSATSGGATEQFF. The CDR3 DNA sequence: TGTGCCAGCAGTGCGACTAGCGGGGGGGCCACGGAGCAGTTCTTC.

This chain joins TRBV30 and TRBJ2-3; 10 bases are a match to TRBD2. The length of the CDR3 is 14 residues. Germline loops: CDR1 GTSNPN, CDR2 SVGIG (reference sequence). Unmatched junction bases numbered 5, after V lost 7 bases and J lost 1 base. The CDR3 DNA reads TGTGCCTATACCGGGACTAGCGGCACAGATACGCAGTATTTT. Its translation: CAYTGTSGTDTQYF.

The V gene is TRBV6-5, the J gene TRBJ1-3; D is perhaps TRBD1 (5 bases). Germline lookup yields CDR1 MNHEY and CDR2 SVGAGI. The CDR3 has 16 residues. Trimming stripped 2 bases from V and 0 bases from J, with 11 bases between. This CDR3 reads CASSYDPGTSGNTIYF. Here the CDR3 DNA reads TGTGCCAGCAGTTACGACCCAGGGACCTCTGGAAACACCATATATTTT.

V is TRBV6-5 and J is TRBJ1-5; D is perhaps TRBD1 (5 bases). This CDR3 has 15 amino acids. Germline V gene sequence: CDR1 MNHEY, CDR2 SVGAGI. Trimming left V 0 bases short and J 1 base short, with 7 bases between. The CDR3, as DNA: TGTGCCAGCAGTTACTCCCAGGGAAGCAATCAGCCCCAGCATTTT. Translating gives CASSYSQGSNQPQHF.

This sequence joins TRBV5-6 and TRBJ2-3; 8 nucleotides match TRBD2. The CDR3 contains 16 residues. V lost 4 bases and J lost 4; bases outside the gene matches: 11. Germline CDR1 reads SGHDT; CDR2 reads YYEEEE. In nucleotides, the CDR3 is TGTGCCAGCAGCCCCCCTCGTGCGGGGGGTTCAGATACGCAGTATTTT. Its protein is CASSPPRAGGSDTQYF.

The genes are TRBV11-2 and TRBJ2-1, with no clear D. Germline CDR1 is SGHAT and CDR2 is FQNNGV. Between the trimmed V and J ends, which lost 3 bases and 0 bases, there was a span of 9 bases. The CDR3 has 15 residues. In DNA form, the CDR3 reads TGTGCCAGCAGCTTTCCGCGAAGCTCCTACAATGAGCAGTTCTTC. Translating it yields CASSFPRSSYNEQFF.

This clone has a handful of counts. The rearrangement links TRBV18 to TRBJ1-5; possibly TRBD1 for D (5 bases). Germline CDR1 KGHSH, CDR2 LQKENI. V was shortened by 3 bases and J by 0 bases, with 15 bases between the two germline ends. The CDR3 totals 17 residues. CDR3 coding DNA: TGTGCCAGCTCACCCCGCGAGGGGCGGGATAGCAATCAGCCCCAGCATTTT. It encodes CASSPREGRDSNQPQHF.

This clone was observed a handful of times. The rearrangement joins TRBV5-4 to TRBJ2-1; D unclear. The CDR3 sequence is 14 residues long. V was trimmed by 4 bases and J by 4 bases, leaving 12 bases between them. Germline values: CDR1 SGHNT, CDR2 YYREEE (reference sequence). As DNA, the CDR3 is TGTGCCAGCAGCCCGGAACCCATTTACAATGAGCAGTTCTTC. This encodes CASSPEPIYNEQFF.

This chain joins TRBV6-6 and TRBJ2-7; the D gene is possibly TRBD2 (6 bases). CDR3 size: 15 residues. V was trimmed by 6 bases and J by 0 bases, leaving 15 bases between them. Germline values: CDR1 MNHNY, CDR2 SVGAGI (reference sequence). The CDR3: CASRPSGGGSYEQYF. CDR3 nucleotides: TGTGCCAGCAGACCCTCCGGGGGAGGCTCCTACGAGCAGTACTTC.